This T cell receptor beta chain came from a study of cytomegalovirus exposure and HLA in healthy donors. Study-wide points: Most TCR sequences were rare, but some public TCRs occurred in many donors.

Primers: 60 Vbeta forward and 13 Jbeta reverse. Profiled with immunoSEQ multiplex PCR; TCRdb holds only in-frame clones, not every one. The data show roughly 130,000 clones, with 80% seen just once and approximately 5% held by the top ten. Donors consisted of healthy bone marrow donors. Regarding this clone: Its target is unknown.

The receptor was derived from a young man in good health and CMV-seronegative. The sequenced sample consisted of PBMCs.

The CDR3 DNA reads as TGTGCCAGCAGTTCGACAGGGTGGGGAGAAAAACTGTTTTTT. Translating gives CASSSTGWGEKLFF. The J gene is TRBJ1-4, the V gene TRBV5-4; TRBD1 matches 7 bases. J lost 8 bases, V lost 5 bases, and 9 bases had no gene match. The germline V gene encodes CDR1 SGHNT and CDR2 YYREEE (reference sequence). CDR3 length: 14 amino acids.